This T cell receptor (beta chain) is drawn from a study of blood T cell repertoires in COVID-19. Study at large: Samples representing acute and convalescent COVID-19 were sourced from the United States, Italy and Spain.

A PCR-confirmed or clinician-diagnosed COVID-19 case had contacted exposed participants within 2 weeks of entry. V lost 1 base, J lost 6 bases, and 10 bases lay in between. There are 15 residues in the CDR3. Germline loops: CDR1 SGHAT, CDR2 FQNNGV. Libraries were prepared by immunoSEQ multiplex PCR; TCRdb keeps only in-frame clonotypes and omits some of them. The data show 320,000 or so clones, 85% seen once. Sequencing input: PBMCs or T cells enriched from blood (not recorded which). The V call is TRBV11-2, the J call TRBJ2-6; no clear D. This receptor was taken from a woman between 25 and 40 years old who had been exposed to COVID-19. CDR3 sequence (DNA): TGTGCCAGCAGCTTAGGATCCTCAGTGGCCAACGTCCTGACTTTC. Protein product: CASSLGSSVANVLTF.